This is a list of T cell receptor beta chains from one sample in a study of cytomegalovirus exposure and HLA in healthy donors. The table came from immunoSEQ multiplex PCR; TCRdb's copy has only in-frame clones and leaves some out. This table has about 110,000 clones, roughly 80% appearing once. Input material: PBMCs. These receptors all come from a man aged 30 to 45 in good health and CMV-seropositive. Both conserved end residues are part of each CDR3. D genes are given only for firm matches. The size entry is marked missing in some rows and otherwise reads once, few, many or a size class.

D: .
size: .
J: TRBJ2-5
length: 15
V: TRBV18
CDR3: CASSPSAGWSETQYF
DNA: TGTGCCAGCTCACCATCGGCGGGATGGTCAGAGACCCAGTACTTC

D: TRBD2
size: .
J: TRBJ2-3
length: 16
V: TRBV29-1
CDR3: CSVSSLLAGVGDTQYF
DNA: TGCAGCGTTAGCTCCCTACTAGCGGGAGTAGGAGATACGCAGTATTTT

D: TRBD2
size: .
J: TRBJ2-1
length: 18
V: TRBV5-4
CDR3: CASSGQGGGALSYNEQFF
DNA: TGTGCCAGCAGCGGCCAGGGCGGGGGAGCTCTCTCCTACAATGAGCAGTTCTTC

D: .
size: .
J: TRBJ2-5
length: 17
V: TRBV14
CDR3: CASSQAEPGLFQETQYF
DNA: TGTGCCAGCAGCCAAGCAGAACCGGGACTCTTCCAAGAGACCCAGTACTTC

D: .
size: .
J: TRBJ2-2
length: 20
V: TRBV12-5
CDR3: CASGSQRSSVLGWNTGELFF
DNA: TGTGCTAGTGGTTCCCAAAGGTCTAGCGTTCTTGGGTGGAACACCGGGGAGCTGTTTTTT

D: .
size: .
J: TRBJ1-5
length: 18
V: TRBV28
CDR3: CASNLWPGSPESNQPQHF
DNA: TGTGCCAGCAACCTATGGCCGGGGAGCCCGGAAAGCAATCAGCCCCAGCATTTT

D: .
size: .
J: TRBJ2-1
length: 14
V: TRBV11-2
CDR3: CASSLAQPDNEQFF
DNA: TGTGCCAGCAGCTTAGCACAGCCCGACAATGAGCAGTTCTTC

D: TRBD1
size: .
J: TRBJ1-2
length: 14
V: TRBV9
CDR3: CASSSQGQNYGYTF
DNA: TGTGCCAGCAGCTCGCAGGGACAGAACTATGGCTACACCTTC

D: TRBD1
size: .
J: TRBJ2-3
length: 16
V: TRBV15
CDR3: CATSRGGRGLSDTQYF
DNA: TGTGCCACCAGCAGAGGGGGCAGGGGGCTTTCAGATACGCAGTATTTT

D: .
size: .
J: TRBJ1-1
length: 15
V: TRBV7-2
CDR3: CASSLVQGGYTEAFF
DNA: TGTGCCAGCAGCTTAGTGCAGGGAGGGTACACTGAAGCTTTCTTT

D: TRBD1
size: .
J: TRBJ1-1
length: 13
V: TRBV7-9
CDR3: CASSFTGDTEAFF
DNA: TGTGCCAGCAGCTTCACAGGGGACACTGAAGCTTTCTTT

D: TRBD2
size: .
J: TRBJ2-1
length: 15
V: TRBV6-5
CDR3: CASSSLAGGPNEQFF
DNA: TGTGCCAGCAGCTCACTAGCGGGGGGGCCGAATGAGCAGTTCTTC

D: TRBD2
size: .
J: TRBJ2-1
length: 16
V: TRBV5-1
CDR3: CASSFVLAGAGNEQFF
DNA: TGCGCCAGCAGCTTCGTACTAGCGGGAGCGGGCAATGAGCAGTTCTTC

D: .
size: .
J: TRBJ1-1
length: 13
V: TRBV18
CDR3: CASSPQLSTEAFF
DNA: TGTGCCAGCTCACCACAGTTGAGCACTGAAGCTTTCTTT

D: TRBD1
size: .
J: TRBJ2-5
length: 15
V: TRBV5-1
CDR3: CASSFYAGGGETQYF
DNA: TGCGCCAGCAGCTTTTACGCAGGGGGCGGAGAGACCCAGTACTTC

D: .
size: .
J: TRBJ1-5
length: 13
V: TRBV6-5
CDR3: CASSIGDNQPQHF
DNA: TGTGCCAGCAGTATAGGGGATAATCAGCCCCAGCATTTT

D: TRBD1
size: .
J: TRBJ1-4
length: 15
V: TRBV9
CDR3: CASSVGGTGREKLFF
DNA: TGTGCCAGCAGCGTAGGGGGGACAGGGCGGGAAAAACTGTTTTTT

D: .
size: .
J: TRBJ2-3
length: 16
V: TRBV4-1
CDR3: CASSHKDRRDTDTQYF
DNA: TGCGCCAGCAGCCATAAGGACAGGAGGGACACAGATACGCAGTATTTT

D: TRBD1
size: .
J: TRBJ1-2
length: 17
V: TRBV7-9
CDR3: CSTNRGQGQDQSDGYTF
DNA: TGTTCCACCAACCGGGGACAGGGTCAGGACCAGTCCGATGGCTACACCTTC

D: .
size: .
J: TRBJ1-1
length: 15
V: TRBV5-4
CDR3: CASKRGGAENTEAFF
DNA: TGTGCCAGCAAACGCGGGGGCGCCGAGAACACTGAAGCTTTCTTT

D: .
size: .
J: TRBJ1-2
length: 14
V: TRBV5-6
CDR3: CASSLGRRDYGYTF
DNA: TGTGCCAGCAGCTTGGGACGGAGAGACTATGGCTACACCTTC

D: TRBD1
size: .
J: TRBJ2-1
length: 16
V: TRBV29-1
CDR3: CSVDVTGVRSYNEQFF
DNA: TGCAGCGTTGACGTAACAGGGGTACGCTCCTACAATGAGCAGTTCTTC

D: .
size: .
J: TRBJ1-5
length: 17
V: TRBV15
CDR3: CATSSLPMGGHSQPQHF
DNA: TGTGCCACCAGCAGTCTCCCCATGGGGGGGCACAGTCAGCCCCAGCATTTT

D: .
size: .
J: TRBJ2-6
length: 15
V: TRBV5-6
CDR3: CASSLTLPGANVLTF
DNA: TGTGCCAGCAGCTTAACGCTACCTGGGGCCAACGTCCTGACTTTC

D: TRBD1
size: few
J: TRBJ2-3
length: 16
V: TRBV14
CDR3: CASSPRQGRGPDTQYF
DNA: TGTGCCAGCAGCCCCCGACAGGGGAGAGGACCAGATACGCAGTATTTT

D: TRBD1
size: .
J: TRBJ1-4
length: 14
V: TRBV5-4
CDR3: CASSSDRGYEKLFF
DNA: TGTGCCAGCAGCTCAGACAGGGGTTATGAAAAACTGTTTTTT

D: .
size: .
J: TRBJ2-1
length: 14
V: TRBV9
CDR3: CASSVGGIYSEQFF
DNA: TGTGCCAGCAGCGTAGGAGGGATATATTCTGAGCAGTTCTTC

D: .
size: .
J: TRBJ2-5
length: 12
V: TRBV2
CDR3: CATRLEQETQYF
DNA: TGTGCCACGCGACTGGAACAAGAGACCCAGTACTTC

D: .
size: few
J: TRBJ1-5
length: 14
V: TRBV6-5
CDR3: CASRPTGRNQPQHF
DNA: TGTGCCAGCAGACCCACGGGTCGTAATCAGCCCCAGCATTTT

D: .
size: .
J: TRBJ1-2
length: 15
V: TRBV28
CDR3: CASSYQGILDYGYTF
DNA: TGTGCCAGCAGTTACCAGGGAATCCTTGACTATGGCTACACCTTC

D: .
size: .
J: TRBJ1-3
length: 16
V: TRBV11-1
CDR3: CASSITRATLGNTIYF
DNA: TGTGCCAGCAGCATTACCAGGGCTACCCTCGGAAACACCATATATTTT

D: .
size: .
J: TRBJ1-2
length: 14
V: TRBV19
CDR3: CASSIGGHTYGYTF
DNA: TGTGCCAGTAGTATTGGCGGGCATACCTATGGCTACACCTTC

D: TRBD1
size: .
J: TRBJ1-3
length: 15
V: TRBV6-5
CDR3: CASTLTRGPGNTIYF
DNA: TGTGCCAGCACCCTGACGAGGGGGCCTGGAAACACCATATATTTT

D: .
size: .
J: TRBJ1-2
length: 13
V: TRBV7-3
CDR3: CASSLGEGTGYTF
DNA: TGTGCCAGCAGCTTAGGTGAGGGAACTGGCTACACCTTC

D: .
size: .
J: TRBJ2-5
length: 12
V: TRBV11-1
CDR3: CASSPGQETQYF
DNA: TGTGCCAGCTCCCCAGGTCAAGAGACCCAGTACTTC

D: .
size: .
J: TRBJ2-5
length: 14
V: TRBV7-8
CDR3: CASSLMGARGEQYF
DNA: TGTGCCAGCAGCTTAATGGGGGCCCGAGGGGAGCAGTACTTC

D: .
size: .
J: TRBJ1-5
length: 15
V: TRBV28
CDR3: CASRPNYYSNQPQHF
DNA: TGTGCCAGCAGACCCAACTATTATAGCAATCAGCCCCAGCATTTT

D: TRBD1
size: .
J: TRBJ2-2
length: 16
V: TRBV5-1
CDR3: CASSLGPGGATGELFF
DNA: TGCGCCAGCAGCTTGGGTCCAGGGGGCGCGACCGGGGAGCTGTTTTTT

D: .
size: once
J: TRBJ1-2
length: 13
V: TRBV7-9
CDR3: CASSLGETDGYTF
DNA: TGTGCCAGCAGCTTAGGGGAGACGGATGGCTACACCTTC

D: .
size: .
J: TRBJ2-3
length: 17
V: TRBV5-1
CDR3: CASSLEVGAGVTDTQYF
DNA: TGCGCCAGCAGCTTGGAGGTGGGGGCGGGAGTGACAGATACGCAGTATTTT

D: TRBD2
size: .
J: TRBJ2-5
length: 16
V: TRBV7-6
CDR3: CASSSGLAGSQETQYF
DNA: TGTGCCAGCAGCTCAGGACTAGCGGGAAGTCAAGAGACCCAGTACTTC